This T cell receptor (beta chain) appears in the sequencing data of a study of T cells in Graves' hyperthyroidism and ophthalmopathy. Study-wide context: Peripheral blood collection took place at initial diagnosis, before any treatment. Study-wide points: Blood also carried most thyroid clonotypes expanded above 0.001.

Investigators excluded patients with uncontrolled infection, other autoimmune disease, pregnancy or lactation. Researchers amplified the TCR beta CDR3 regions from RNA transcripts. When the TCR CDR3 underwent first-round RT-PCR, the HTBI primer set was used. TCRdb re-derived calls from the multiplex PCR reads in MiXCR, one entry per CDR3 protein. In the table there are about 640,000 distinct CDR3 sequences, less than 25% of which are singletons. This clonotype was seen repeatedly, ten times or more. Its antigen remains unidentified. The source of this sequence is a man younger than 40 with Graves' ophthalmopathy. Input material: blood.

The CDR3 sequence is CASSLEGPTAKNIQYF. The DNA of the CDR3 is TGTGCCAGCAGCTTAGAGGGGCCCACGGCCAAAAACATTCAGTACTTC. J is TRBJ2-4 and V is TRBV11-2; possibly TRBD1 for D (5 bases). The V and J ends lost 0 bases and 1 base respectively, with 10 bases between them. The germline CDR1 and CDR2 sequences are SGHAT and FQNNGV. The length of the CDR3 is 16 residues.